This T cell receptor beta chain was retrieved from a study of lung T cells in sarcoidosis with Löfgren's syndrome. Study-level information: Repertoire analyses centered on Löfgren's syndrome patients.

TCRdb re-called the reads with MiXCR, one entry per CDR3 protein. The data show tens of thousands of distinct CDR3 sequences, less than 25% seen once. Worth noting for this clonotype: One end of the junction does not line up with germline, which may come from a read error.

This TCR was recovered from a human donor with sarcoidosis (Löfgren's syndrome or another form), or a control subject (not recorded which). Material: CD4+ T cells from PBMCs.

This CDR3 reads CASKRDGYTDTQHF. The CDR3, as DNA: TGCGCCAGCAAAAGGGACGGGTACACAGATACGCAGCATTTT. The rearrangement joins TRBV6-1 to TRBJ2-3, with TRBD1 as a possible D gene (5 bases). The J call could be wrong; TRBJ1-5 is a better fit for the DNA end. The germline V gene has CDR1 MNHNS and CDR2 SASEGT. The CDR3 sequence is 14 residues long.